The rows below give T cell receptor beta chains drawn from one sample of a study of PD-1 blockade in classical Hodgkin lymphoma. Data came from immunoSEQ multiplex PCR; TCRdb stores just in-frame clones and leaves some out. The repertoire holds some 90,000 clones, with around 80% as singletons. Sample: peripheral blood mononuclear cells (PBMCs), taken before the fourth cycle of nivolumab. Receptors originate from a human donor with classical Hodgkin lymphoma. The CDR3 runs from the conserved cysteine through the conserved F or W. The D gene is left open where the match is weak. Clone sizes are given selectively: once, few, many, or a class where the clone is expanded.

abundance,len,j_gene,v_gene,d_gene,CDR3nt,CDR3aa
.,16,TRBJ1-2,TRBV28,TRBD1,TGTGCCAGCAGGGGGACAGGCCTCCCCACAAAACATGGCTACACCTTC,CASRGTGLPTKHGYTF
.,12,TRBJ2-5,TRBV29-1,.,TGCAGCGCGGGGAGAGTACAAGAGACCCAGTACTTC,CSAGRVQETQYF
few,15,TRBJ2-3,TRBV6-1,.,TGTGCCAGCAGTGCACTAGAACGAGGCACAGATACGCAGTATTTT,CASSALERGTDTQYF
.,17,TRBJ2-1,TRBV9,TRBD2,TGTGCCAGCAGCGTAGACCTTGGACTAGCTAGGTACAATGAGCAGTTCTTC,CASSVDLGLARYNEQFF
many,15,TRBJ2-1,TRBV6-5,TRBD2,TGTGCCAGCAGGGGACTAGCGGGCTCCTACAATGAGCAGTTCTTC,CASRGLAGSYNEQFF
.,16,TRBJ2-2,TRBV5-1,TRBD2,TGCGCCAGCAGCGGACTAGCGGGGGGCGGTACCGGGGAGCTGTTTTTT,CASSGLAGGGTGELFF
.,14,TRBJ2-2,TRBV27,TRBD1,TGTGCCAGCAGTATTACAGGGGGCACCGGGGAGCTGTTTTTT,CASSITGGTGELFF
.,14,TRBJ2-7,TRBV6-5,TRBD2,TGTGCCAGCAGTTCTGGGAGGGAAGTCTACGAGCAGTACTTC,CASSSGREVYEQYF
.,13,TRBJ2-3,TRBV4-3,.,TGCGCCCGACTCCCAGGGGAGACAGATACGCAGTATTTT,CARLPGETDTQYF
.,19,TRBJ2-1,TRBV7-8,.,TGTGCCAGCAGCCTAAGACCCGGGTTTGTCGTCTCGGCCTACAATGAGCAGTTCTTC,CASSLRPGFVVSAYNEQFF
.,15,TRBJ2-5,TRBV4-2,.,TGTGCCAGCAGCCAAGTGGAGGGGGCTGAAGAGACCCAGTACTTC,CASSQVEGAEETQYF
.,14,TRBJ1-2,TRBV6-6,.,TGTGCCAGCAGTTCCGCACTAGCTAACTATGGCTACACCTTC,CASSSALANYGYTF
.,13,TRBJ1-4,TRBV2,.,TGTGCCAGCAGTTTACAGGGTCCCGAAAAACTGTTTTTT,CASSLQGPEKLFF
.,13,TRBJ1-1,TRBV7-2,.,TGTGCCAGCAGCAACACAGGGCACACTGAAGCTTTCTTT,CASSNTGHTEAFF
.,14,TRBJ2-7,TRBV7-8,.,TGTGCCAGCAGCTTAGAAGGGCGGTCGGGCGAGCAGTACTTC,CASSLEGRSGEQYF
.,15,TRBJ2-2,TRBV6-5,.,TGTGCCAGCAGTTACAGGGCGGGGGCGATCGGGGAGCTGTTTTTT,CASSYRAGAIGELFF
.,14,TRBJ1-4,TRBV2,.,TGTGCCAGCAGCGCAACGTCAACTAATGAAAAACTGTTTTTT,CASSATSTNEKLFF
.,14,TRBJ2-6,TRBV30,.,TGTGCCTGGAGTGTACTCTCTGGGGCCAACGTCCTGACTTTC,CAWSVLSGANVLTF
once,17,TRBJ1-2,TRBV7-9,TRBD1,TGTGCCAGCAGCCTTATAGGGGGGACAGGGAAAAACTATGGCTACACCTTC,CASSLIGGTGKNYGYTF
many,16,TRBJ2-6,TRBV27,.,TGTGCCAGCAGTCCCCGGCACATCTCTGGGGCCAACGTCCTGACTTTC,CASSPRHISGANVLTF
.,12,TRBJ2-7,TRBV13,.,TGTGCCAGCAGCTTAGACCCAAGAGAGCAGTACTTC,CASSLDPREQYF
.,15,TRBJ2-1,TRBV6-1,TRBD1,TGTGCCAGCAGTGAGAGACAGGGGCGGTACAATGAGCAGTTCTTC,CASSERQGRYNEQFF
.,13,TRBJ2-5,TRBV7-2,.,TGTGCCAGCAGAAACGTCCCACAAGAGACCCAGTACTTC,CASRNVPQETQYF
many,13,TRBJ1-1,TRBV7-9,.,TGTGCCAGCAGCTTAACCAGGGATACTGAAGCTTTCTTT,CASSLTRDTEAFF
few,15,TRBJ2-3,TRBV2,TRBD2,TGTGCCAGCAGTGACGGCGGGGGGGGTCCAGATACGCAGTATTTT,CASSDGGGGPDTQYF
.,16,TRBJ2-1,TRBV5-8,.,TGTGCCAGCAGCTCACTAGACGGGGGAGAGACGGATGAGCAGTTCTTC,CASSSLDGGETDEQFF
.,15,TRBJ2-7,TRBV7-8,TRBD2,TGTGCCAGCAGCCCGCCTCGGGGGAGGGCTGACGAGCAGTACTTC,CASSPPRGRADEQYF
.,13,TRBJ1-1,TRBV2,.,TGTGCCAGCAGTGGCCAAATGAACACTGAAGCTTTCTTT,CASSGQMNTEAFF
.,15,TRBJ2-2,TRBV5-4,.,TGTGCCAGCAGCTCCCCTGTGGTACGTGGCGGGAAGCTGTTTTTT,CASSSPVVRGGKLFF
few,13,TRBJ1-1,TRBV19,.,TGTGCCAGTAAGAGGGACATCTTAAGGGAAGCTTTCTTT,CASKRDILREAFF
.,14,TRBJ2-3,TRBV5-5,.,TGTGCCAGCAGCTTCAAGACTCTCTGGGATACGCAGTATTTT,CASSFKTLWDTQYF
.,16,TRBJ1-5,TRBV18,.,TGTGCCAGCTCACCAAACGGGGGACCTCTCGGACAGCCCCAGCATTTT,CASSPNGGPLGQPQHF
.,11,TRBJ2-7,TRBV28,.,TGTGCCAGCAGTTTGACATACGAGCAGTACTTC,CASSLTYEQYF
.,16,TRBJ2-7,TRBV18,TRBD1,TGTGCCAGCTCACGACCTAGGGACGACAGGGGCTACGAGCAGTACTTC,CASSRPRDDRGYEQYF
.,15,TRBJ2-7,TRBV10-3,TRBD1,TGTGCCATCAGCATGGTCGGACAGGGGGCCGACGAGCAGTACTTC,CAISMVGQGADEQYF
.,16,TRBJ2-3,TRBV2,.,TGTGCCAGCAGGCTCAGCGGTCTAGCACGCACAGATACGCAGTATTTT,CASRLSGLARTDTQYF
.,15,TRBJ2-7,TRBV28,TRBD2,TGTGCCAGCAGTACTGCGGGAGGTTACTCCTACGAGCAGTACTTC,CASSTAGGYSYEQYF
.,14,TRBJ2-7,TRBV5-1,.,TGCGCCAGCAGCTTGGCAGGAGGGTCCTACGAGCAGTACTTC,CASSLAGGSYEQYF
.,13,TRBJ1-5,TRBV19,.,TGTGCCAGTAGTGCGGCAGGGTGGCAGCCCCAGCATTTT,CASSAAGWQPQHF
.,15,TRBJ2-1,TRBV6-5,TRBD2,TGTGCCAGCAGTTCCGCCGGGACTAGCCACCATGAGCAGTTCTTC,CASSSAGTSHHEQFF
.,17,TRBJ2-7,TRBV19,TRBD2,TGTGCCAGTAGTCCCAATTTAGCGGGAGAGGCCCTGGGGGAGCAGTACTTC,CASSPNLAGEALGEQYF
.,15,TRBJ2-7,TRBV6-1,TRBD1,TGTGCCAGCAGTGAAAGACAGGGGCTAAACTACGAGCAGTACTTC,CASSERQGLNYEQYF
few,15,TRBJ2-3,TRBV5-4,.,TGTGCCAGCACCTCCACGGGATTGGATCGATATACGCAGTATTTT,CASTSTGLDRYTQYF
.,14,TRBJ2-2,TRBV7-3,.,TGTGCCAGCAGCTTACTTTTGAGCACCGGGGAGCTGTTTTTT,CASSLLLSTGELFF
.,15,TRBJ1-1,TRBV6-5,.,TGTGCCAGCAGTTACACAGGGACAACGAACACTGAAGCTTTCTTT,CASSYTGTTNTEAFF
.,11,TRBJ2-3,TRBV7-3,TRBD1,TGTGCCTCCGGACAGGGAGATACGCAGTATTTT,CASGQGDTQYF